A single sample gave rise to the 24 T cell receptor beta chains below, sequenced in a study of blood T cells in healthy people across ages. PCR was performed a second time for roughly 7 to 11 cycles using a sample-barcoded 5' primer and a J-beta primer mix. TCRdb used MiXCR to reprocess the 5' RACE reads, holding one entry per CDR3 protein. The repertoire holds 750,000 to 1,000,000 distinct CDR3 sequences, with 25% to 30% as singletons. The sample also formed part of further work on T cells of mothers and their children.

What was sequenced was blood. The receptors shown here come from a woman between 40 and 50 years old in good health.

This sequence joins TRBV28 and TRBJ1-4; 11 bases are a match to TRBD1. Germline values: CDR1 MDHEN, CDR2 SYDVKM. Trimming cost V 5 bases and J 10 bases; bases outside gene matches: 9. This CDR3 is built from 15 residues. This CDR3 is CASSTTGTGGGKLFF. DNA for the CDR3: TGTGCCAGCAGTACAACCGGGACAGGGGGGGGAAAACTGTTTTTT. Looking up the rest from reference TRBV28 and TRBJ1-4 gives the full variable domain: DVKVTQSSRYLVKRTGEKVFLECVQDMDHENMFWYRQDPGLGLRLIYFSYDVKMKEKGDIPEGYSVSREKKERFSLILESASTNQTSMYLCASSTTGTGGGKLFFGSGTQLSVL.

This clonotype was detected a few times. The V and J genes are TRBV5-1 and TRBJ1-2; possible D gene TRBD1, 5 bases. V was pared by 4 bases and J by 4 bases, with 14 bases between. This CDR3 is 14 amino acids long. Germline V gene data show CDR1 as SGHRS and CDR2 as YFSETQ. For the CDR3, the DNA is TGCGCCAGCAGCGGTGGGGCAGGGACCTATGGCTACACCTTC. Protein: CASSGGAGTYGYTF.

This clonotype was seen a few times. V and J are TRBV6-1 and TRBJ2-7, with 7 bases lining up with TRBD1. After removal of 3 bases from V and 5 bases from J, the junction contained 13 bases not matched to a gene. Germline V gene data show CDR1 as MNHNS and CDR2 as SASEGT. This CDR3 has 16 residues. CDR3 protein: CASSDAGTDVRDEQYF. The CDR3 DNA is TGTGCCAGCAGTGATGCCGGGACAGACGTTCGGGACGAGCAGTACTTC.

Turning to this clonotype: A clone one base away is much larger, so this may be a read error. V and J are TRBV28 and TRBJ2-4, with D perhaps TRBD2 (6 bases). CDR3 length equals 14 residues. Per the germline V gene, CDR1 is MDHEN and CDR2 is SYDVKM. Trimming left V 6 bases short and J 13 bases short, with 22 bases between. The CDR3 DNA reads as TGTGCCAGCAGAAAAGGAGGGCCCCGCCGGGAGCAGTACTTC. It translates to CASRKGGPRREQYF.

This clonotype was counted only a few times. The genes are TRBV3-1 and TRBJ2-2, with 11 nucleotides matching TRBD2. The germline V gene encodes CDR1 LGHDT and CDR2 YNNKEL (reference sequence). The CDR3 totals 16 residues. V was clipped by 5 bases and J by 6 bases; unmatched bases: 8. The CDR3 protein is CASSVHSGGASGELFF. DNA for the CDR3: TGTGCCAGCAGCGTCCATAGCGGGGGGGCCTCCGGGGAGCTGTTTTTT.

This clonotype was seen a few times. The chain is built from TRBV15 and TRBJ2-7; the D gene could be TRBD1 or TRBD2 (5 bases each). With 1 base removed from V and 3 bases from J, the gap between germline ends came to 37 bases. Germline V gives CDR1 LNHNV, CDR2 YYDKDF (reference sequence). The CDR3 totals 23 residues. CDR3 protein: CATSRANYKIQSLGPFNCYEQYF. The CDR3, as DNA: TGTGCCACCAGCAGAGCAAACTACAAAATTCAATCCTTGGGACCCTTCAATTGCTACGAGCAGTACTTC.

This clonotype showed up just a few times. A clone one base away is much larger, so this may be a read error. This chain links TRBV27 with TRBJ2-3; possibly TRBD1 for D (6 bases). The CDR3 is 13 residues long. Germline V CDR1 and CDR2: MNHEY, SMNVEV (reference sequence). V lost 3 bases and J 11 bases, leaving 15 bases between the germline ends. This CDR3 reads CASSFTRTVRQYF. In nucleotides, the CDR3 is TGTGCCAGCAGTTTCACCCGGACAGTTAGGCAGTATTTT.

This clonotype has only one observation. A much larger clonotype is one base distant, so this may be a read error. The chain recombines TRBV25-1 with TRBJ1-2; TRBD1 might be the D (5 bases). CDR1 and CDR2 (germline): MGHDK, SYGVNS. This CDR3 spans 17 amino acids. The CDR3 DNA follows: TGTGCCAGCAGTGAATGGGCACAGGTAGAAGCTAACTATGACTACACCTTC. Protein sequence: CASSEWAQVEANYDYTF.

V and J are TRBV7-2 and TRBJ1-1; 10 bases are a match to TRBD1. This CDR3 comprises 16 residues. The junction had 7 bases not matched to a gene; V was cut back by 5 bases and J by 1 base. Looked up from germline, CDR1 is SGHTA and CDR2 is FQGNSA. This CDR3 is CASSPTGGVGNTEAFF. The CDR3, as DNA: TGTGCCAGCAGCCCGACAGGGGGCGTCGGGAACACTGAAGCTTTCTTT.

This clonotype appeared a few times. The rearrangement links TRBV7-2 to TRBJ2-1, with TRBD2 matching over 8 bases. This CDR3 is 16 amino acids long. The junction had 11 bases not matched to a gene; V was cut back by 5 bases and J by 5 bases. Germline V gene sequence: CDR1 SGHTA, CDR2 FQGNSA. In DNA form, the CDR3 reads TGTGCCAGCAGCCGGGGGGGCGGGGGCCACGACAATGAGCAGTTCTTC. It specifies CASSRGGGGHDNEQFF.

The chain employs TRBV20-1 and TRBJ1-5; D gene unclear. The V gene lost 4 bases and the J gene lost 5 bases, with 15 bases spanning the gap. This CDR3 is 14 amino acids long. Per the germline V gene, CDR1 is DFQATT and CDR2 is SNEGSKA (reference sequence). CDR3 region: CSATLRRVDQPQHF. The DNA for the CDR3 is TGCAGTGCTACCCTCAGGAGGGTCGATCAGCCCCAGCATTTT.

This chain links TRBV6-6 with TRBJ2-1; 7 bases fit TRBD1. The J segment lost 10 bases and the V segment lost 7 bases, leaving 22 bases of the junction unmatched. The germline CDR1 and CDR2 sequences are MNHNY and SVGAGI (reference sequence). The length of the CDR3 is 17 residues. The CDR3 DNA reads TGTGCCAGCACCTCAACCTTACCGGGACAGACGTCCCGGGAGCAGTTCTTC. It codes for CASTSTLPGQTSREQFF.

This clonotype was counted at least ten times. This chain links TRBV7-6 with TRBJ2-7; D gene uncertain. CDR1 and CDR2 (germline): SGHVS, FNYEAQ. The CDR3 has 13 amino acids. V lost 1 base to trimming and J lost 1 base, with 5 bases between them. For the CDR3, the DNA is TGTGCCAGCAGCTTAGAACTTTCCTACGAGCAGTACTTC. Amino acids: CASSLELSYEQYF.

This clonotype was detected a few times. The CDR3 loop is CSVESQGITEAFF. CDR3 nucleotides: TGCAGCGTTGAAAGCCAGGGGATCACTGAAGCTTTCTTT. V is TRBV29-1 and J is TRBJ1-1, with D possibly being TRBD1 (6 bases). Germline CDR1 reads SQVTM; CDR2 reads ANQGSEA. Trimming took off 2 bases at V and 4 bases at J, with 11 bases between the two ends. There are 13 residues in the CDR3.

This chain links TRBV6-2 or TRBV6-3 with TRBJ2-1, with D hard to call. Trimming removed 7 bases from V and 8 bases from J, with 12 bases in between. Looked up from germline, CDR1 is MNHEY and CDR2 is SVGEGT. CDR3 length: 12 amino acids. The CDR3 DNA sequence: TGTGCCAGCAACTACCAAGCCTATGAGCAGTTCTTC. Its translation: CASNYQAYEQFF.

The chain uses TRBV4-1 and TRBJ1-1; D is unclear. The germline V gene encodes CDR1 MGHRA and CDR2 YSYEKL. The CDR3 consists of 13 residues. Trimming stripped 3 bases from V and 1 base from J, with 6 bases between. CDR3 nucleotide sequence: TGCGCCAGCAGCCATAACAGGAACACTGAAGCTTTCTTT. Protein: CASSHNRNTEAFF.

This chain connects TRBV7-9 to TRBJ1-1; perhaps TRBD1 as D (6 bases). Germline CDR1 is SEHNR and CDR2 is FQNEAQ (reference sequence). The CDR3 is made up of 14 amino acids. V lost 1 base, J lost 10 bases, and 16 bases lay in between. In DNA, the CDR3 is TGTGCCAGCAGCTTAGTCGCGGACAGTGCTTCAGCTTTCTTT. It yields the protein CASSLVADSASAFF.

In its sample, this clonotype was seen a few times. The chain has TRBV5-5 and TRBJ1-1, with 9 bases aligning to TRBD1. CDR1 is SGHKS, CDR2 YYEKEE, per germline (reference sequence). The ends lost 4 bases at V and 3 bases at J; junction bases unmatched: 4. This CDR3 is 14 amino acids long. The CDR3 loop is CASSEQGAYTEAFF. The CDR3 DNA follows: TGTGCCAGCAGCGAACAGGGGGCGTACACTGAAGCTTTCTTT.

This chain joins TRBV27 and TRBJ2-7; D tentatively reads TRBD1 or TRBD2 (5 bases each). Per the germline V gene, CDR1 is MNHEY and CDR2 is SMNVEV (reference sequence). CDR3 length: 16 amino acids. V was shortened by 2 bases and J by 4 bases, with 18 bases between the two germline ends. CDR3: CASSLRGRDGFYEQYF. The CDR3 DNA sequence: TGTGCCAGCAGTTTAAGGGGACGGGACGGCTTTTACGAGCAGTACTTC.

The J gene is TRBJ1-4, the V gene TRBV20-1; D is undetermined. Trimming took 6 bases from V and 0 from J, leaving 17 bases between them. This CDR3 is built from 16 residues. Germline CDR1 is DFQATT and CDR2 is SNEGSKA (reference sequence). The DNA for the CDR3 is TGCAGTGCAGACGACGGACGAATCACAACTAATGAAAAACTGTTTTTT. It specifies CSADDGRITTNEKLFF.

This clonotype was seen many times. For the CDR3, the DNA is TGCAGTGCGAGTGGATCGGACAGCTACACAGATACGCAGTATTTT. Translation gives CSASGSDSYTDTQYF. This chain uses TRBV20-1 with TRBJ2-3, with D perhaps matching TRBD1 (6 bases). The V and J ends lost 6 bases and 2 bases respectively, with 18 bases between them. The CDR3 sequence is 15 residues long. Germline loops: CDR1 DFQATT, CDR2 SNEGSKA (reference sequence).

This clonotype was observed a few times. The chain couples TRBV6-2 or TRBV6-3 to TRBJ2-1, with 11 bases matching TRBD2. The V and J ends lost 6 bases and 7 bases, in that order; junction bases with no gene match: 11. CDR3 length: 16 residues. The germline V gene has CDR1 MNHEY and CDR2 SVGEGT. DNA for the CDR3: TGTGCCAGCAGCCCCCGGGTAGCGGGGGGGCAGAATGAGCAGTTCTTC. It specifies CASSPRVAGGQNEQFF.

This clonotype has at least ten counts. Just one base apart from a much larger clone, this may be a read error. This rearrangement joins TRBV6-1 to TRBJ2-6; a weak D match, TRBD1 (6 bases). Germline V gene data show CDR1 as MNHNS and CDR2 as SASEGT. There are 16 residues in the CDR3. CDR3 DNA: TGTGCCAGCAGTGACCTGGGACACTCTGGGGCCAACGTCCGGACTTTC. Translating it yields CASSDLGHSGANVRTF.

This clonotype appeared a few times. The rearrangement links TRBV6-6 to TRBJ1-6; 7 bases align to TRBD1. Germline CDR1 and CDR2: MNHNY and SVGAGI (reference sequence). CDR3 length: 17 residues. The V gene end was trimmed by 6 bases and the J gene end by 7 bases; junction bases not matched to a gene: 15. This chain's CDR3 is CASSPPRRGLGNSPLHF. DNA of the CDR3: TGTGCCAGCAGCCCCCCGCGAAGGGGGCTCGGGAATTCACCCCTCCACTTT.